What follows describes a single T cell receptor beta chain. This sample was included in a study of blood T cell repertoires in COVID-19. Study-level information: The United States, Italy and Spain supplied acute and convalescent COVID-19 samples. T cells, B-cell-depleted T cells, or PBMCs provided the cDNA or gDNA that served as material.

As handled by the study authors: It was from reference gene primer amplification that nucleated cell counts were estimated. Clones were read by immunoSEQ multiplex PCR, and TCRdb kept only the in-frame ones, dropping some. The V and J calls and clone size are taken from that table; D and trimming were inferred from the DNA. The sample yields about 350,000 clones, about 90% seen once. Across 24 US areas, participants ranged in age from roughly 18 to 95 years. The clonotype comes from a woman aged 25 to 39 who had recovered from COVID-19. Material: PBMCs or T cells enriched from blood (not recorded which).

The CDR3 bases are TGTGCCAGCATTGAGGGGGCGGGCGGCTACACCTTC. The encoded protein is CASIEGAGGYTF. This rearrangement joins TRBV28 to TRBJ1-2, with TRBD1 matching 7 bases. With V trimmed by 7 bases and J by 8 bases, 7 bases remained unmatched. The length of the CDR3 is 12 residues. Looked up from germline, CDR1 is MDHEN and CDR2 is SYDVKM.